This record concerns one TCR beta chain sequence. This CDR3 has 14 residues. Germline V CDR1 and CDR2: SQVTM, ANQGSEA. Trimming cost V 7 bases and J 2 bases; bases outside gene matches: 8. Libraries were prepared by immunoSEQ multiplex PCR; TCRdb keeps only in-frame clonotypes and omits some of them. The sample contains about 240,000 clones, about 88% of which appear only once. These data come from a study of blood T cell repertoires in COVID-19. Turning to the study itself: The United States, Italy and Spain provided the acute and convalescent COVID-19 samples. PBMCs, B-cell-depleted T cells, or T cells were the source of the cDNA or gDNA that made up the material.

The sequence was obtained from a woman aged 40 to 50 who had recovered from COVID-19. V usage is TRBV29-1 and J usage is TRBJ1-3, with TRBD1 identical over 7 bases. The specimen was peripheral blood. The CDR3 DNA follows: TGCAGCGCCATCGGGACAGCTACTGGAAACACCATATATTTT. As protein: CSAIGTATGNTIYF.